The 13 T cell receptor beta chains reported below all come from one sample, sequenced in a study of neurological immune-mediated disorders. TCRdb reprocessed the 5' RACE reads via MiXCR and lists one record per CDR3 protein. The sample includes tens of thousands of distinct CDR3 sequences, about 4% of them seen just once. Sequenced sample: PBMCs. These receptors were taken from a woman aged 45-60 years with multiple sclerosis.

There are many counts of this clonotype. V and J are TRBV19 and TRBJ2-5; D may match TRBD1 or TRBD2 (5 bases each). Trimming left V 9 bases short and J 3 bases short, with 17 bases between. From germline, CDR1 is LNHDA and CDR2 SQIVND (reference sequence). The CDR3 is 14 amino acids. The CDR3 here is CARRARGAKETQYF. Here the CDR3 DNA reads TGTGCCAGACGGGCCCGAGGGGCCAAAGAGACCCAGTACTTC. Looking up the rest from reference TRBV19 and TRBJ2-5 gives the full variable domain: DGGITQSPKYLFRKEGQNVTLSCEQNLNHDAMYWYRQDPGQGLRLIYYSQIVNDFQKGDIAEGYSVSREKKESFPLTVTSAQKNPTAFYLCARRARGAKETQYFGPGTRLLVL.

The chain carries TRBV7-9 and TRBJ1-4, with D possibly TRBD1 on 5 matching bases. Germline CDR1 and CDR2: SEHNR and FQNEAQ (reference sequence). V lost 5 bases and J 7 bases, leaving 17 bases between the germline ends. This CDR3 has 15 amino acids. The CDR3 nucleotides are TGTGCCAGCAGCCAAGGTCGCCAGGGTAGTGAAAAACTGTTTTTT. Its protein product is CASSQGRQGSEKLFF.

There are many counts of this clonotype. The chain has TRBV30 and TRBJ2-1, with no clear D. The V and J ends lost 5 bases and 0 bases respectively, with 11 bases between them. Germline lookup yields CDR1 GTSNPN and CDR2 SVGIG (reference sequence). The CDR3 is made up of 14 amino acids. In DNA form, the CDR3 reads TGTGCCTGGGCCACCTTGAGCTCCTACAATGAGCAGTTCTTC. Translated: CAWATLSSYNEQFF. Looking up the rest from reference TRBV30 and TRBJ2-1 gives the full variable domain: SQTIHQWPATLVQPVGSPLSLECTVEGTSNPNLYWYRQAAGRGLQLLFYSVGIGQISSEVPQNLSASRPQDRQFILSSKKLLLSDSGFYLCAWATLSSYNEQFFGPGTRLTVL.

At least ten counts were recorded for this clonotype. This CDR3 reads CATTSGPYNEQFF. CDR3 in DNA: TGTGCGACTACTAGCGGACCCTACAATGAGCAGTTCTTC. The V gene is TRBV15, the J gene TRBJ2-1, with 8 positions matching TRBD2. The CDR3 is 13 residues long. In germline, CDR1 is LNHNV, CDR2 YYDKDF (reference sequence).

This clonotype has only a few counts. The chain links TRBV30 to TRBJ2-1, with 7 bases fitting TRBD2. From germline, CDR1 is GTSNPN and CDR2 SVGIG (reference sequence). V dropped 2 bases and J dropped 9; count of bases not matched to a gene: 7. The CDR3 loop spans 13 amino acids. As DNA, the CDR3 is TGTGCCTGGAGTCCCGGGACTAAGGTTGAGCAGTTCTTC. Translation: CAWSPGTKVEQFF.

This clonotype turned up a few times. Here the CDR3 DNA reads TGCAGCGTTGACCGTGGTCTGGGCGGGGAGCTGTTTTTT. Encoded protein: CSVDRGLGGELFF. The rearrangement uses TRBV29-1 and TRBJ2-2; D gene unclear. This CDR3 has 13 residues. Looked up from germline, CDR1 is SQVTM and CDR2 is ANQGSEA. The V and J ends lost 3 bases and 7 bases respectively, with 12 bases between them.

Only a few counts were recorded for this clonotype. An end of the junction differs from the germline gene, which may be a read error. The chain links TRBV5-1 to TRBJ1-5; D is unresolved. The CDR3 extends over 14 amino acids. Per germline, CDR1 SGHRS and CDR2 YFSETQ. Written as DNA, the CDR3 is TGCGCCAGCAGCTTGGGACTGAGCAATCAGCCCCAGAATTTT. It specifies CASSLGLSNQPQNF.

For this clonotype: Just one base apart from a much larger clone, this may be a read error. V gene TRBV9 combines with J gene TRBJ2-7; weak D call: TRBD2 (5 bases). V lost 2 bases and J 0 bases, leaving 15 bases between the germline ends. Germline V CDR1 and CDR2: SGDLS, YYNGEE. CDR3 length: 16 residues. CDR3 nucleotide sequence: TGTGCCAGCAGCGTTGTACCGGGAAAGGACTCCTACGAGCAGTACTTC. Protein product: CASSVVPGKDSYEQYF.

This clonotype appeared a few times. The chain recombines TRBV5-1 with TRBJ2-2, with 16 nucleotides matching TRBD2. The length of the CDR3 is 17 residues. Trimming cost V 4 bases and J 7 bases; bases outside gene matches: 7. From germline, CDR1 is SGHRS and CDR2 YFSETQ. The CDR3 nucleotides are TGCGCCAGCAGCCCGGGACTAGCGGGAGGGCCGGACGGGGAGCTGTTTTTT. Translated, it gives CASSPGLAGGPDGELFF.

This clonotype has ten or more counts. This chain uses TRBV5-1 with TRBJ2-2, with D uncertain. Deletions cut 3 bases from V and 4 bases from J, with 10 bases between. The germline V gene encodes CDR1 SGHRS and CDR2 YFSETQ. The CDR3 sequence is 14 residues long. The CDR3 loop reads CASSSAVGTGELFF. The CDR3 DNA sequence: TGCGCCAGCAGCTCGGCTGTGGGCACCGGGGAGCTGTTTTTT.

This rearrangement joins TRBV7-8 to TRBJ2-2; possible D gene TRBD2, 6 bases. The CDR3 has 16 residues. Germline V lookup: CDR1 SGHVS, CDR2 FQNEAQ. V lost 1 base and J lost 5, with 14 bases in between. As DNA, the CDR3 is TGTGCCAGCAGCTTAGGGGCGGGGCCTCGGACCGGGGAGCTGTTTTTT. It translates to CASSLGAGPRTGELFF.

This clonotype was counted ten times or more. The chain has TRBV5-1 and TRBJ2-1; D uncertain. Germline V gene sequence: CDR1 SGHRS, CDR2 YFSETQ. The CDR3 is 17 amino acids. Deletions cut 0 bases from V and 5 bases from J, with 18 bases between. In DNA, the CDR3 is TGCGCCAGCAGCTTGGTTTCGGGCCTAGTTGGAAACAATGAGCAGTTCTTC. The encoded protein is CASSLVSGLVGNNEQFF.

Many counts were recorded for this clonotype. The rearrangement uses TRBV12-3 or TRBV12-4 and TRBJ2-2, with TRBD2 identical over 7 bases. V lost 5 bases, J lost 6 bases, and 9 bases stayed unmatched. This CDR3 is 15 amino acids long. CDR3 loop: CASSPRGKKAGELFF. DNA for the CDR3: TGTGCCAGCAGTCCGCGGGGGAAGAAGGCCGGGGAGCTGTTTTTT.